Listed below are T cell receptor beta chains from one sample, sequenced in a study of OX40 agonist ivuxolimab in advanced cancers. Assay: immunoSEQ multiplex PCR; the TCRdb copy retains only in-frame clones and omits some. The data hold 65,000 to 85,000 clones, with around nine tenths observed a single time. The source was CD4+ or CD8+ T cells sorted from blood, collected in a trial of the OX40 agonist ivuxolimab. These receptors were taken from an adult with an advanced solid tumor such as melanoma, head and neck, liver or kidney cancer. CDR3s include the opening cysteine and the closing phenylalanine or tryptophan. Each record gives: clone size, D gene, J gene, V gene, CDR3 protein, CDR3 DNA. The D gene is left open where the match is weak. Clone size appears in some rows only: once, few, many, or a class for an expanded clone.

abundance: -; d_gene: -; j_gene: TRBJ1-1; v_gene: TRBV7-2; CDR3aa: CASRWEAADFAFF; CDR3nt: TGTGCCAGCAGATGGGAGGCAGCTGATTTTGCTTTCTTT
abundance: -; d_gene: TRBD1; j_gene: TRBJ2-5; v_gene: TRBV10-1; CDR3aa: CASSESGTGEETQYF; CDR3nt: TGCGCCAGCAGTGAGTCGGGGACAGGGGAAGAGACCCAGTACTTC
abundance: -; d_gene: -; j_gene: TRBJ1-1; v_gene: TRBV6-5; CDR3aa: CASSYQGVLGTEAFF; CDR3nt: TGTGCCAGCAGTTACCAAGGCGTCTTGGGCACTGAAGCTTTCTTT
abundance: -; d_gene: TRBD1; j_gene: TRBJ2-1; v_gene: TRBV4-3; CDR3aa: CASSQEGTGAFEQFF; CDR3nt: TGCGCCAGCAGCCAAGAAGGGACAGGGGCGTTTGAGCAGTTCTTC
abundance: few; d_gene: -; j_gene: TRBJ1-5; v_gene: TRBV19; CDR3aa: CASNAFGSSNQPQHF; CDR3nt: TGTGCCAGTAATGCTTTTGGGTCTAGCAATCAGCCCCAGCATTTT
abundance: -; d_gene: -; j_gene: TRBJ1-1; v_gene: TRBV6-5; CDR3aa: CASSYSTRLGDTEAFF; CDR3nt: TGTGCCAGCAGTTACTCGACTCGGCTGGGGGACACTGAAGCTTTCTTT
abundance: -; d_gene: -; j_gene: TRBJ2-1; v_gene: TRBV5-1; CDR3aa: CASSSPGMNEQFF; CDR3nt: TGCGCCAGCAGCTCGCCAGGGATGAATGAGCAGTTCTTC
abundance: -; d_gene: TRBD1; j_gene: TRBJ2-3; v_gene: TRBV5-4; CDR3aa: CASSPGQGPDTQYF; CDR3nt: TGTGCCAGCAGCCCGGGACAGGGCCCAGATACGCAGTATTTT
abundance: -; d_gene: -; j_gene: TRBJ2-3; v_gene: TRBV11-3; CDR3aa: CASSLGGDTDTQYF; CDR3nt: TGTGCCAGCAGCTTAGGCGGCGACACAGATACGCAGTATTTT
abundance: -; d_gene: TRBD2; j_gene: TRBJ2-1; v_gene: TRBV7-2; CDR3aa: CASSLVVLAGVEQFF; CDR3nt: TGTGCCAGCAGCTTAGTCGTTCTAGCGGGGGTTGAGCAGTTCTTC
abundance: -; d_gene: TRBD1; j_gene: TRBJ2-1; v_gene: TRBV19; CDR3aa: CASTLDRGGEQFF; CDR3nt: TGTGCCAGTACTCTCGACAGGGGCGGTGAGCAGTTCTTC